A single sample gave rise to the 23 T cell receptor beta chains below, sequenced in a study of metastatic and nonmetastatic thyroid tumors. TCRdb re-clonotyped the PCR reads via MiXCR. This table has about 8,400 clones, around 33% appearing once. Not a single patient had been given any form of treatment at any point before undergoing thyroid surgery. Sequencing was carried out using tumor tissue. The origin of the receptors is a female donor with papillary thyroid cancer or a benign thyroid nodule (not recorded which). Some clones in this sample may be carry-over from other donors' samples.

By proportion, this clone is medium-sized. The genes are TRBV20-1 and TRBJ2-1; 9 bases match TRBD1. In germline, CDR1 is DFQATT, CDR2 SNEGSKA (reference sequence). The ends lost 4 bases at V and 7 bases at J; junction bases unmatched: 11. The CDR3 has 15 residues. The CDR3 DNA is TGCAGTGCTAAACAATTGACAGGGGGAAGGAATGAGCAGTTCTTC. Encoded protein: CSAKQLTGGRNEQFF.

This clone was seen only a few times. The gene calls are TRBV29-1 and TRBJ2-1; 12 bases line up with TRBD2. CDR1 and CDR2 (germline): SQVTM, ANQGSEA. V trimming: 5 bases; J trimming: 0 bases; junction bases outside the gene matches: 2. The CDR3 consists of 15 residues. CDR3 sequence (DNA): TGCAGCGTTCTAGCGGGGGGGACCTCCTACAATGAGCAGTTCTTC. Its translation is CSVLAGGTSYNEQFF.

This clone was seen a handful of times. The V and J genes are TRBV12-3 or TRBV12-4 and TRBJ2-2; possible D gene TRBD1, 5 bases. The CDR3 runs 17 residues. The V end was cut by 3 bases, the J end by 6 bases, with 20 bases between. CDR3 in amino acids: CASSFPPSQVYPGELFF. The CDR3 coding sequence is TGTGCCAGCAGTTTTCCCCCTTCACAGGTATACCCCGGGGAGCTGTTTTTT.

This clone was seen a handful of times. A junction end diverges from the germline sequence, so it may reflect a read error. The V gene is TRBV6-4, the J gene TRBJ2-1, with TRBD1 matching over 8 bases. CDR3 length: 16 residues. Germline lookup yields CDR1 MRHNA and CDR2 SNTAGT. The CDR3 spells CANSAQGQGSYNEQFF. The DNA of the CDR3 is TGTGCCAACAGTGCCCAAGGACAGGGTTCCTACAATGAGCAGTTCTTC.

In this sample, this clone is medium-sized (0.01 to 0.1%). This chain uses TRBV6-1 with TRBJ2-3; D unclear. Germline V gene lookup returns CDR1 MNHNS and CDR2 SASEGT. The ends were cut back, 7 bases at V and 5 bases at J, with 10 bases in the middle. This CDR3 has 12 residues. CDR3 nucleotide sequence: TGTGCCAGCACCATGACTGGAGATACGCAGTATTTT. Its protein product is CASTMTGDTQYF.

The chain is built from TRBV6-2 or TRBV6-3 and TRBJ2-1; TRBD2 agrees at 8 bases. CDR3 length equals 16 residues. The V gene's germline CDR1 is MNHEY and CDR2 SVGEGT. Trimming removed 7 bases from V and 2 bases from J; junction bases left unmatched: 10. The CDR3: CASTRNRGGPYNEQFF. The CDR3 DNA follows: TGTGCCAGCACTCGGAACCGGGGGGGGCCCTACAATGAGCAGTTCTTC.

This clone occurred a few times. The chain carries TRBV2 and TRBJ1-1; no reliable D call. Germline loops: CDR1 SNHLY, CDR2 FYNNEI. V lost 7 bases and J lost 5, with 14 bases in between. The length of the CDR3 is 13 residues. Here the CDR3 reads CASKDRQETEAFF. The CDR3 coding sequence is TGTGCCAGCAAGGACCGGCAGGAGACTGAAGCTTTCTTT.

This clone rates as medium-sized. CDR3 in amino acids: CSATGTSGRAYEQYF. The DNA of the CDR3 is TGCAGTGCTACCGGGACTAGCGGGAGGGCCTACGAGCAGTACTTC. The gene calls are TRBV20-1 and TRBJ2-7, with 16 bases aligning to TRBD2. Germline V gene data show CDR1 as DFQATT and CDR2 as SNEGSKA (reference sequence). Trimming took 4 bases from V and 2 from J; bases not matched to a gene: 2. The CDR3 has 15 amino acids.

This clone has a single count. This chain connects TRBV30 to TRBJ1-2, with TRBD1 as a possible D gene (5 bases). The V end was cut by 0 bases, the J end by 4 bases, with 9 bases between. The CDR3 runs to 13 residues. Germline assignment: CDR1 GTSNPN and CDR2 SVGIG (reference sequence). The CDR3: CAWSVYGGYGYTF. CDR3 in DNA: TGTGCCTGGAGTGTATACGGGGGCTATGGCTACACCTTC.

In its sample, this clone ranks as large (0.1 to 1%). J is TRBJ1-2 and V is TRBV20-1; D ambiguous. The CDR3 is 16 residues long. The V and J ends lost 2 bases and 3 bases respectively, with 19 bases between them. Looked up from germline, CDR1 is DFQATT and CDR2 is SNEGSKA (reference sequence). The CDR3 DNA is TGCAGTGCTAGATCCCCGGGAGAACCCCAATACTATGGCTACACCTTC. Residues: CSARSPGEPQYYGYTF.

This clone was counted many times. The CDR3 protein is CASQGPNTEAFF. The CDR3 nucleotides read TGTGCCAGTCAGGGTCCTAACACTGAAGCTTTCTTT. V is TRBV9 and J is TRBJ1-1; D is perhaps TRBD1 (5 bases). The CDR3 has 12 amino acids. With 8 bases removed from V and 2 bases from J, the gap between germline ends came to 10 bases. From germline, CDR1 is SGDLS and CDR2 YYNGEE.

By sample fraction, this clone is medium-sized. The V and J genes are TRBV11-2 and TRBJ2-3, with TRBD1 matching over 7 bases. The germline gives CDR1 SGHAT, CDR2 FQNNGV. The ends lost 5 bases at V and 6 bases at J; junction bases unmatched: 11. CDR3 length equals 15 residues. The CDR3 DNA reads TGTGCCAGCAGCCAAATGACAGGGTTTTCGGATACGCAGTATTTT. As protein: CASSQMTGFSDTQYF.

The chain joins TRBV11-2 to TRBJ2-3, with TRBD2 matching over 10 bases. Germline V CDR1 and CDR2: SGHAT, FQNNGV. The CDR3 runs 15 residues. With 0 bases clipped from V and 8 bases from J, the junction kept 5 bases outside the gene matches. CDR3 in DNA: TGTGCCAGCAGCTTAGAAGCGGGGGGGCGGGGTACGCAGTATTTT. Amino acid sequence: CASSLEAGGRGTQYF.

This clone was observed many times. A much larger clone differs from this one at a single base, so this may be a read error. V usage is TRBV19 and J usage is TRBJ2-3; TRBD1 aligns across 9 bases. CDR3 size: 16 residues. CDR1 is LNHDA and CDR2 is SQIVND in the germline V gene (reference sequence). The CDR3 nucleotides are TGTGCCGGTAGTGTACGTACAGGGGGCGGTGCAGATACGCAGTATTTT. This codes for CAGSVRTGGGADTQYF.

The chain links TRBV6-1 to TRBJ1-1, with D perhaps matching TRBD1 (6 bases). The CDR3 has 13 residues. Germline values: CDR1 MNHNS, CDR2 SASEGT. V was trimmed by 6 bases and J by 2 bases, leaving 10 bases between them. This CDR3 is CASSRDINTEAFF. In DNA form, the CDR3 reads TGTGCCAGCAGCCGGGACATCAACACTGAAGCTTTCTTT.

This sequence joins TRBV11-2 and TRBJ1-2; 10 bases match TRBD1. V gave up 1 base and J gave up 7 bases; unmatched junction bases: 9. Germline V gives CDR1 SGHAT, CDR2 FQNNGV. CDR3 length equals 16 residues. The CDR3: CASSLVAGTGVGGYTF. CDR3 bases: TGTGCCAGCAGCTTAGTGGCCGGGACAGGGGTCGGTGGCTACACCTTC.

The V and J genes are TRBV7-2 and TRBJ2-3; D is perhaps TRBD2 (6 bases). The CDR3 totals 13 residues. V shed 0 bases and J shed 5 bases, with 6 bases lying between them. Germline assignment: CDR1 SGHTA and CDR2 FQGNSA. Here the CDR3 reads CASSLAGGDTQYF. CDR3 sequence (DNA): TGTGCCAGCAGCTTAGCGGGAGGAGATACGCAGTATTTT.

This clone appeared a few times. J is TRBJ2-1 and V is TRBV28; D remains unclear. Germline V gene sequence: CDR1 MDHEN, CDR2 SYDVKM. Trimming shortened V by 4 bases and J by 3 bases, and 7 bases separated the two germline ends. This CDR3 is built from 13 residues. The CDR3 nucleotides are TGTGCCAGCAGTTCCCATAGCTACAATGAGCAGTTCTTC. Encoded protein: CASSSHSYNEQFF.

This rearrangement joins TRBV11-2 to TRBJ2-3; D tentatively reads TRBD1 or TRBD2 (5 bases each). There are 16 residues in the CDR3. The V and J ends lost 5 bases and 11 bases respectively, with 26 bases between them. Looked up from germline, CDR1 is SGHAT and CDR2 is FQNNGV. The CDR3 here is CASSQTSGQSITGQYF. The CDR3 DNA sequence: TGTGCCAGCAGCCAAACATCGGGGCAGTCCATTACGGGGCAGTATTTT. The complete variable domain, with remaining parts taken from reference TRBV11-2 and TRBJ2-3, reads EAGVAQSPRYKIIEKRQSVAFWCNPISGHATLYWYQQILGQGPKLLIQFQNNGVVDDSQLPKDRFSAERLKGVDSTLKIQPAKLEDSAVYLCASSQTSGQSITGQYFGPGTRLTVL.

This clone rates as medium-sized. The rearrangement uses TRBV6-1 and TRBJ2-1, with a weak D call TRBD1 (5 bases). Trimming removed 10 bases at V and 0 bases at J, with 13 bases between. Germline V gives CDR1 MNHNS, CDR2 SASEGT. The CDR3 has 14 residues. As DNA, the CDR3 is TGTGCCACCAAGGGGATGAGCTCCTACAATGAGCAGTTCTTC. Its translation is CATKGMSSYNEQFF.

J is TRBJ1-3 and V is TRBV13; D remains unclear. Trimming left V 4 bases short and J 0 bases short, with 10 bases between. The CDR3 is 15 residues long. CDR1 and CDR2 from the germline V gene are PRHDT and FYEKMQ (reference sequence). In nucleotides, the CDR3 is TGTGCCAGCAGCTCGTCACCCGGCTCTGGAAACACCATATATTTT. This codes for CASSSSPGSGNTIYF.

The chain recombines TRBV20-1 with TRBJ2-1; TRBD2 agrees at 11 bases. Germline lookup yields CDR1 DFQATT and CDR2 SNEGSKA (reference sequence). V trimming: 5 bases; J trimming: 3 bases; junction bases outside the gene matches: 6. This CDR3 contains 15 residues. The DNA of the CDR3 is TGCAGTGCTGACCCGGGACTAGCGGACTACAATGAGCAGTTCTTC. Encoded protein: CSADPGLADYNEQFF.

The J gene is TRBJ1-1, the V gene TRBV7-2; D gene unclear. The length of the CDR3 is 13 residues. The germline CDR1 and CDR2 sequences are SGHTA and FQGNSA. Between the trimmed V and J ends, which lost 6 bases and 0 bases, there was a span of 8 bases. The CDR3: CASSPYLNTEAFF. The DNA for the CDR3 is TGTGCCAGCAGTCCGTACTTGAACACTGAAGCTTTCTTT.